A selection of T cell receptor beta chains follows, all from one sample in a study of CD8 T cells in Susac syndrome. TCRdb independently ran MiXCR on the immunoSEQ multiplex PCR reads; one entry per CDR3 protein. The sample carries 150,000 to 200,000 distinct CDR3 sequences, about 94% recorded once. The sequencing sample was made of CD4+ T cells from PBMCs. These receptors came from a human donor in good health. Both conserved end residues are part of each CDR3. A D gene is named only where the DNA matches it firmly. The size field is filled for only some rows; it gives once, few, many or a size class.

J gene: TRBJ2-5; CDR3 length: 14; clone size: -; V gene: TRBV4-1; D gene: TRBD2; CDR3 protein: CASSQLAGLETQYF; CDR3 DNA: TGCGCCAGCAGCCAACTAGCGGGGTTGGAGACCCAGTACTTC
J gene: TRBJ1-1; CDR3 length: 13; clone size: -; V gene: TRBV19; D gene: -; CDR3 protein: CASSTSKNTEAFF; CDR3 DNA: TGTGCCAGTAGTACGAGCAAGAACACTGAAGCTTTCTTT
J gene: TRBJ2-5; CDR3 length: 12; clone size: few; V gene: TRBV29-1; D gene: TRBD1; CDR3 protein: CSVEDGRGLQYF; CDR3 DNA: TGCAGCGTTGAAGATGGCAGGGGGTTGCAGTACTTC
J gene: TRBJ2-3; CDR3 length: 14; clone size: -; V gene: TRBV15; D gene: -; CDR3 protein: CATSTRQPPDTQYF; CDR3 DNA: TGTGCCACCAGCACTAGACAGCCACCAGATACGCAGTATTTT
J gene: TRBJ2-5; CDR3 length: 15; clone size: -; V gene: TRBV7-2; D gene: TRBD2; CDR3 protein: CASGRLAGNGVTQYF; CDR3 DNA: TGTGCCAGCGGGCGGCTAGCGGGGAACGGCGTGACCCAGTACTTC
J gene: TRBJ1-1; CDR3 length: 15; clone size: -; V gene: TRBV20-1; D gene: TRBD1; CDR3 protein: CSAARTGAGSNEAFF; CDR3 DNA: TGCAGTGCGGCCCGGACAGGGGCCGGGTCCAATGAAGCTTTCTTT
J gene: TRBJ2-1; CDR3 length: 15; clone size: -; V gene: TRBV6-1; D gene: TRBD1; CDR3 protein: CASSGTGISSNEQFF; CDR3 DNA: TGTGCCAGCAGTGGGACAGGGATATCTTCCAATGAGCAGTTCTTC
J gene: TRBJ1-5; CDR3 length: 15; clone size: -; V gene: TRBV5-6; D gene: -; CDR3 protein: CASSPWDGSNQPQHF; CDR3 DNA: TGTGCCAGCAGCCCCTGGGACGGTAGCAATCAGCCCCAGCATTTT
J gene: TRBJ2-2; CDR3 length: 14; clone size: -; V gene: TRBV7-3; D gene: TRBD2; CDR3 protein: CASSRGLVDGELFF; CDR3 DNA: TGTGCCAGCAGCCGGGGACTAGTCGACGGGGAGCTGTTTTTT
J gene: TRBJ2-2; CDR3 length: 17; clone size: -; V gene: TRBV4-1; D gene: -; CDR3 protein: CASSQDGGWSNTGELFF; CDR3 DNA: TGCGCCAGCAGCCAAGATGGGGGGTGGTCCAACACCGGGGAGCTGTTTTTT
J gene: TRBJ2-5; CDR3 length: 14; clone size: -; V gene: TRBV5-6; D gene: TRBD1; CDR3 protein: CASSPMTGGKTQYF; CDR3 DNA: TGTGCCAGCAGCCCTATGACAGGGGGAAAGACCCAGTACTTC
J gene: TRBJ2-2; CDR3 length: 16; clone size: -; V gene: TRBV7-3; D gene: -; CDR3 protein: CASSSPGSVNTGELFF; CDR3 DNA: TGTGCCAGCAGCTCCCCGGGTAGCGTGAACACCGGGGAGCTGTTTTTT
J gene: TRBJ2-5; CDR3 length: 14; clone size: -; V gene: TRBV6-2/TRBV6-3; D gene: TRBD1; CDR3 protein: CASSSPGQQETQYF; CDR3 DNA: TGTGCCAGCAGTTCCCCGGGACAGCAAGAGACCCAGTACTTC
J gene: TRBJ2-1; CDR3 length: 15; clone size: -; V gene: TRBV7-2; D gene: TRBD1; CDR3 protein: CASSSTGVWGVEQFF; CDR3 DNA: TGTGCCAGCAGCTCGACAGGGGTTTGGGGTGTTGAGCAGTTCTTC
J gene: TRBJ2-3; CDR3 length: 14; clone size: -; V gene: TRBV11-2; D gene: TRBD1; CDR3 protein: CASSLWTGPDTQYF; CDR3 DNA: TGTGCCAGCAGCCTCTGGACAGGACCAGATACGCAGTATTTT
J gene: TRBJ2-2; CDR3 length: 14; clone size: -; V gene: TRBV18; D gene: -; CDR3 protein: CASSPGGDTGELFF; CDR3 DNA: TGTGCCAGCTCACCAGGGGGCGACACCGGGGAGCTGTTTTTT
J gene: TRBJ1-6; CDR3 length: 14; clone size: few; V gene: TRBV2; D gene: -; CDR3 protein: CASKVTGYNSPLHF; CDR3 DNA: TGTGCCAGTAAAGTAACAGGGTATAATTCACCCCTCCACTTT